Sequencing of this T cell receptor beta chain was carried out in a study of T-cell memory formation after mild COVID-19. On the study more broadly: Clusters of TCRs were largely donor specific. Overall study results and limits: From day 15 to 85, contracting clones were balanced between CD4 and CD8, whereas later expanders leaned toward CD4+. For second-wave clones that peaked at day 37, SARS-CoV-2 specificity went unverified.

This clonotype was observed a few times. Antigen: not known. TCRdb fed the 5' RACE reads into MiXCR, producing one record per CDR3 protein. The data hold about 290,000 distinct CDR3 sequences, with about 16% observed a single time. The CDR3 sequence is 16 residues long. The germline V and J ends were trimmed by 4 bases and 3 bases, with 17 bases remaining between them. CDR1 and CDR2 from the germline V gene are KGHDR and SFDVKD. This receptor was taken from a man between 18 and 35 years old who had mild COVID-19 (a few samples of this study predate the infection). Cell type and time point are not known. The sequenced sample consisted of PBMCs or a T cell subset sorted from them (not recorded which). The genes are TRBV24-1 and TRBJ1-1, with TRBD1 as a possible D gene (5 bases). CDR3 amino acids: CATSDPRAGPDTEAFF. The DNA for the CDR3 is TGTGCCACCAGTGACCCCCGGGCAGGGCCGGACACTGAAGCTTTCTTT.